Listed here are 28 T cell receptor beta chains from one sample, sequenced in a study of cytomegalovirus exposure and HLA in healthy donors. The PCR made use of 60 Vbeta and 13 Jbeta primers. Profiled with immunoSEQ multiplex PCR; TCRdb holds only in-frame clones, not every one. This sample has roughly 120,000 clones, with roughly 80% found just once. Sequencing was performed on PBMCs. These receptors were collected from a man between 60 and 75 years old in good health and CMV-seropositive.

The chain is built from TRBV7-2 and TRBJ2-7, with D perhaps TRBD2 (6 bases). Trimming left V 5 bases short and J 4 bases short, with 9 bases between. Germline assignment: CDR1 SGHTA and CDR2 FQGNSA. The CDR3 is made up of 12 amino acids. CDR3 sequence reads: CASSTSGYEQYF. In nucleotides, the CDR3 is TGTGCCAGCAGCACGAGCGGGTACGAGCAGTACTTC.

The chain joins TRBV6-5 to TRBJ2-2; TRBD1 matches at 10 bases. Germline assignment: CDR1 MNHEY and CDR2 SVGAGI. CDR3 size: 15 residues. Trimming removed 8 bases from V and 6 bases from J; junction bases left unmatched: 9. CDR3 residues: CASGQGGSVAGELFF. In nucleotides, the CDR3 is TGTGCCAGCGGACAGGGGGGGTCCGTGGCCGGGGAGCTGTTTTTT.

The chain carries TRBV4-2 and TRBJ2-1; 12 bases align to TRBD2. Germline assignment: CDR1 LGHNA and CDR2 YNFKEQ. With 2 bases clipped from V and 4 bases from J, the junction kept 3 bases outside the gene matches. There are 16 residues in the CDR3. The CDR3 DNA reads as TGTGCCAGCAGCCAACGACTAGCGGGGGAATACAATGAGCAGTTCTTC. Amino acid sequence: CASSQRLAGEYNEQFF.

CDR3 sequence: CASSLGQGVDNEQFF. DNA of the CDR3: TGTGCCAGCAGCCTCGGACAGGGAGTAGACAATGAGCAGTTCTTC. V gene TRBV4-2 combines with J gene TRBJ2-1; 8 nucleotides align to TRBD1. The CDR3 spans 15 residues. Germline V lookup: CDR1 LGHNA, CDR2 YNFKEQ. V shed 4 bases and J 5 bases; nucleotides not matched to a gene: 7.

The chain couples TRBV6-5 to TRBJ1-3; 9 bases line up with TRBD1. This CDR3 is built from 13 residues. Germline assignment: CDR1 MNHEY and CDR2 SVGAGI. Trimming at V came to 10 bases and at J to 8 bases, leaving 9 bases not matched to a gene. CDR3 region: CATLGTGTDTIYF. The CDR3 DNA follows: TGTGCCACCCTTGGGACAGGGACTGACACCATATATTTT.

The gene calls are TRBV5-1 and TRBJ2-7; D is unclear. Trimming left V 4 bases short and J 12 bases short, with 17 bases between. CDR1 and CDR2 (germline): SGHRS, YFSETQ. CDR3 length equals 12 residues. Here the CDR3 reads CASSLLSDRGYF. Written as DNA, the CDR3 is TGCGCCAGCAGCCTACTCTCAGACCGAGGGTACTTC.

CDR3 coding DNA: TGTGCCAGCAGTTTACAGGGGGCTGGAACTGAAGCTTTCTTT. It is translated as CASSLQGAGTEAFF. The rearrangement links TRBV27 to TRBJ1-1; 8 nucleotides agree with TRBD1. CDR1 and CDR2 (germline): MNHEY, SMNVEV (reference sequence). The CDR3 is made up of 14 amino acids. Trimming at V came to 2 bases and at J to 5 bases, leaving 4 bases not matched to a gene.

The rearrangement uses TRBV7-6 and TRBJ2-5; TRBD2 matches 10 bases. After removal of 8 bases from V and 5 bases from J, the junction contained 20 bases not matched to a gene. The CDR3 extends over 18 amino acids. CDR1 is SGHVS and CDR2 is FNYEAQ in the germline V gene. CDR3 nucleotides: TGTGCCAGCTTCCTCCGAGCGGGGGGGCCATCCCCTCAGGAGACCCAGTACTTC. Its protein is CASFLRAGGPSPQETQYF.

The gene calls are TRBV5-1 and TRBJ2-5; TRBD2 might be the D (6 bases). The ends were cut back, 0 bases at V and 0 bases at J, with 9 bases in the middle. CDR3 length: 15 residues. Looked up from germline, CDR1 is SGHRS and CDR2 is YFSETQ. The CDR3 sequence: CASSLARGNQETQYF. CDR3 coding DNA: TGCGCCAGCAGCTTGGCTCGGGGGAACCAAGAGACCCAGTACTTC. Full variable domain (missing parts from reference TRBV5-1 and TRBJ2-5): KAGVTQTPRYLIKTRGQQVTLSCSPISGHRSVSWYQQTPGQGLQFLFEYFSETQRNKGNFPGRFSGRQFSNSRSEMNVSTLELGDSALYLCASSLARGNQETQYFGPGTRLLVL.

The rearrangement links TRBV5-1 to TRBJ2-2, with D tentatively TRBD1 (5 bases). This CDR3 is 15 amino acids long. Trimming left V 0 bases short and J 6 bases short, with 12 bases between. Germline V gene lookup returns CDR1 SGHRS and CDR2 YFSETQ. The CDR3 protein is CASSLDRSTPGELFF. The CDR3 DNA sequence: TGCGCCAGCAGCTTGGACAGGTCCACACCCGGGGAGCTGTTTTTT.

This clone was recorded once. The junction and the germline gene differ at one end; a read error may be behind it. This chain connects TRBV7-9 to TRBJ2-3, with no clear D. The CDR3 is made up of 15 amino acids. Germline V gene lookup returns CDR1 SEHNR and CDR2 FQNEAQ (reference sequence). Here the CDR3 DNA reads TGTTCCAGCAGCTTAGTTTTTCCATCCACAGATACGCAGTATTTT. This translates into CSSSLVFPSTDTQYF. The full variable domain, in which reference TRBV7-9 and TRBJ2-3 provide the parts outside the CDR3, is DTGVSQNPRHKITKRGQNVTFRCDPISEHNRLYWYRQTLGQGPEFLTYFQNEAQLEKSRLLSDRFSAERPKGSFSTLEIQRTEQGDSAMYLCSSSLVFPSTDTQYFGPGTRLTVL.

This chain uses TRBV7-8 with TRBJ1-3, with D unresolved. Trimming pared 8 bases from V and 3 bases from J, leaving 11 bases between. The CDR3 contains 13 residues. From germline, CDR1 is SGHVS and CDR2 FQNEAQ. CDR3 bases: TGTGCCAGCGGCAGGCGGGGTGGAAACACCATATATTTT. As protein: CASGRRGGNTIYF.

This rearrangement joins TRBV9 to TRBJ2-7, with 10 bases fitting TRBD1. The CDR3 runs 15 residues. After removal of 0 bases from V and 0 bases from J, the junction contained 0 bases not matched to a gene. Germline V lookup: CDR1 SGDLS, CDR2 YYNGEE. The CDR3 DNA sequence: TGTGCCAGCAGCGTAGGACAGGGGGCCTCCTACGAGCAGTACTTC. This encodes CASSVGQGASYEQYF.

The rearrangement uses TRBV6-1 and TRBJ2-2; D is possibly TRBD1 (5 bases). The V end was cut by 4 bases, the J end by 4 bases, with 22 bases between. In germline, CDR1 is MNHNS, CDR2 SASEGT. This CDR3 has 18 amino acids. The CDR3 loop reads CASSGVRQLTRRTGELFF. CDR3 DNA: TGTGCCAGCAGTGGTGTGAGACAGCTAACTCGACGCACCGGGGAGCTGTTTTTT.

The chain has TRBV4-1 and TRBJ1-6; the match to TRBD1 covers 9 bases. V trimming: 3 bases; J trimming: 6 bases; junction bases outside the gene matches: 6. Germline loops: CDR1 MGHRA, CDR2 YSYEKL. This CDR3 comprises 16 residues. CDR3 DNA: TGCGCCAGCAGCCACCTCGACAGGGGGTTTAATTCACCCCTCCACTTT. Translation gives CASSHLDRGFNSPLHF.

The chain carries TRBV5-1 and TRBJ2-7; tentatively, D is TRBD1 (6 bases). This CDR3 has 14 residues. CDR1 is SGHRS, CDR2 YFSETQ, per germline. The V gene lost 0 bases and the J gene lost 7 bases, with 14 bases spanning the gap. CDR3 DNA sequence: TGCGCCAGCAGCTTGGGTCAGGGGTTAGGGGAGCAGTACTTC. Protein sequence: CASSLGQGLGEQYF.

The V gene is TRBV28, the J gene TRBJ1-1, with D perhaps TRBD1 (6 bases). Germline CDR1 and CDR2: MDHEN and SYDVKM. Deletions cut 4 bases from V and 6 bases from J, with 15 bases between. CDR3 size: 14 residues. CDR3 sequence: CASSWGQASAEAFF. CDR3 sequence (DNA): TGTGCCAGCAGTTGGGGACAAGCCTCCGCTGAAGCTTTCTTT.

The chain combines TRBV5-4 with TRBJ2-3; D remains ambiguous. The CDR3 loop spans 14 amino acids. Trimming left V 0 bases short and J 4 bases short, with 9 bases between. Germline V lookup: CDR1 SGHNT, CDR2 YYREEE (reference sequence). The CDR3 region is CASSLGEFADTQYF. The CDR3, as DNA: TGTGCCAGCAGCTTGGGAGAATTTGCAGATACGCAGTATTTT.

The V gene is TRBV2, the J gene TRBJ2-7, with D perhaps matching TRBD2 (5 bases). With 10 bases removed from V and 6 bases from J, the gap between germline ends came to 19 bases. Germline loops: CDR1 SNHLY, CDR2 FYNNEI. The length of the CDR3 is 13 residues. CDR3 sequence (DNA): TGTGCCACCTCGGACTCATCCCACGGCGAGCAGTACTTC. Amino acid sequence: CATSDSSHGEQYF.

This clone has a single count. The chain recombines TRBV10-2 with TRBJ1-2; D gene ambiguous. Germline V lookup: CDR1 WSHSY, CDR2 SAAADI. This CDR3 has 13 residues. V was trimmed by 3 bases and J by 6 bases, leaving 11 bases between them. The CDR3 nucleotides are TGCGCCAGCAGTGAACCAAAGAGGCATGGCTACACCTTC. As protein: CASSEPKRHGYTF.

V and J are TRBV12-5 and TRBJ1-1, with 11 bases fitting TRBD1. J lost 7 bases, V lost 6 bases, and 7 bases had no gene match. Germline V gives CDR1 LGHNT, CDR2 FRNRAP. The CDR3 totals 14 residues. The CDR3 region is CASGAGQGAYEAFF. CDR3 DNA sequence: TGTGCTAGTGGCGCTGGACAGGGGGCTTATGAAGCTTTCTTT.

In its sample, this clone was seen once. This chain links TRBV7-2 with TRBJ1-1; D not certain. This CDR3 region has 13 residues. V shed 2 bases and J shed 7 bases, with 11 bases lying between them. CDR1 and CDR2 from the germline V gene are SGHTA and FQGNSA. CDR3 coding DNA: TGTGCCAGCAGCTTAATGGGAGCCATTGAAGCTTTCTTT. Protein: CASSLMGAIEAFF.

The chain is built from TRBV7-2 and TRBJ2-7; D possibly corresponds to TRBD2 (5 bases). The CDR3 has 14 residues. The ends were cut back, 5 bases at V and 0 bases at J, with 11 bases in the middle. The germline CDR1 and CDR2 sequences are SGHTA and FQGNSA. This CDR3 reads CASSPRGSSYEQYF. CDR3 sequence (DNA): TGTGCCAGCAGCCCCCGGGGTAGCTCCTACGAGCAGTACTTC.

This rearrangement joins TRBV5-1 to TRBJ1-1; TRBD1 matches at 7 bases. In germline, CDR1 is SGHRS, CDR2 YFSETQ. Germline trimming cut 0 bases from V and 1 base from J; bases unmatched to any gene: 6. The CDR3 totals 16 residues. The CDR3 here is CASSLARPGGNTEAFF. DNA of the CDR3: TGCGCCAGCAGCTTGGCTCGTCCAGGGGGGAACACTGAAGCTTTCTTT.

A few counts support this clone. The CDR3 region is CAAVGSPTGELFF. The CDR3 nucleotides read TGTGCCGCCGTAGGGAGCCCGACCGGGGAGCTGTTTTTT. The chain has TRBV6-5 and TRBJ2-2; weak D call: TRBD2 (5 bases). Per the germline V gene, CDR1 is MNHEY and CDR2 is SVGAGI. This CDR3 comprises 13 residues. With 11 bases removed from V and 5 bases from J, the gap between germline ends came to 15 bases.

This sequence joins TRBV27 and TRBJ2-1; D is unresolved. Germline CDR1 is MNHEY and CDR2 is SMNVEV (reference sequence). Trimming took 7 bases from V and 6 from J, leaving 16 bases between them. The CDR3 consists of 14 residues. The CDR3 sequence: CASKEFLVLNEQFF. CDR3 DNA: TGTGCCAGCAAGGAGTTCCTAGTGCTCAATGAGCAGTTCTTC.

The chain employs TRBV7-3 and TRBJ2-3; D gene ambiguous. CDR1 and CDR2 (germline): SGHTA, FQGTGA. Trimming left V 2 bases short and J 2 bases short, with 8 bases between. The length of the CDR3 is 14 residues. The CDR3 protein is CASSLAVNTDTQYF. As DNA, the CDR3 is TGTGCCAGCAGCTTAGCGGTAAACACAGATACGCAGTATTTT.

This clone was seen only once. V and J are TRBV20-1 and TRBJ2-1; no definite D call. Germline assignment: CDR1 DFQATT and CDR2 SNEGSKA (reference sequence). The CDR3 is 11 amino acids. V was clipped by 3 bases and J by 9 bases, with 9 bases between them. The CDR3 coding sequence is TGCAGTGCTAGCGCGGTGACTGAGCAGTTCTTC. Translated, it gives CSASAVTEQFF.